The 24 T cell receptor beta chains listed next were all sequenced from one sample in a study of tumor-infiltrating lymphocytes in primary liver carcinoma. Starting from 450 to 500 ng of total RNA, TCR beta cDNA was produced with a primer in the constant region. ARM-PCR, slightly modified, supplied the TCR beta libraries through three nested multiplex PCR rounds. A C-beta reverse primer was combined with TRBV1-TRBV30 forward primers in the first two PCR rounds, and each round had 10 cycles. TCRdb reprocessed the multiplex PCR reads via MiXCR and lists one record per CDR3 protein. The sample holds 90,000 to 150,000 distinct CDR3 sequences, 65% to 75% seen once. Extraction of RNA together with DNA used roughly 20-33 mg of unsorted bulk tissue. The sequencing input was tumor-adjacent normal liver tissue. The receptors were sampled from an older woman with primary liver carcinoma and hepatitis B virus infection.

A remark on this clonotype: The junction differs from germline at one of its ends, possibly a read error. This chain connects TRBV11-2 to TRBJ1-1, with 7 positions matching TRBD1. This CDR3 is built from 16 residues. CDR1 SGHAT and CDR2 FQNNGV come from the germline V gene. Here the CDR3 reads CASSSLTGDWNAEAFF. CDR3 bases: TGTGCCAGTAGTTCCTTAACAGGGGATTGGAACGCTGAAGCTTTCTTT. Full variable domain (missing parts from reference TRBV11-2 and TRBJ1-1): EAGVAQSPRYKIIEKRQSVAFWCNPISGHATLYWYQQILGQGPKLLIQFQNNGVVDDSQLPKDRFSAERLKGVDSTLKIQPAKLEDSAVYLCASSSLTGDWNAEAFFGQGTRLTVV.

This sequence joins TRBV11-2 and TRBJ2-4; 7 bases are shared with TRBD2. V shed 10 bases and J 7 bases; nucleotides not matched to a gene: 7. The CDR3 runs 12 residues. From germline, CDR1 is SGHAT and CDR2 FQNNGV. The CDR3, as DNA: TGTGCCAACAACTGGGGGGGGAACATTCAGTACTTC. The encoded protein is CANNWGGNIQYF.

Worth noting for this clonotype: Its ends do not fully match the called genes, so a read error is possible. The V and J genes are TRBV12-3 or TRBV12-4 and TRBJ1-2; D is ambiguous. CDR3 length equals 14 residues. The CDR3 sequence: CDSMAGWPNYGYTF. CDR3 nucleotide sequence: TGTGACAGCATGGCGGGTTGGCCTAACTATGGCTACACCTTC.

Judged by abundance, this clonotype is medium-sized (0.01 to 0.1%). The chain employs TRBV11-1 and TRBJ2-1; maybe TRBD2 (6 bases). Germline V gene sequence: CDR1 SGHAT, CDR2 FQDESV (reference sequence). The CDR3 has 15 amino acids. The germline V and J ends were trimmed by 1 base and 8 bases, with 15 bases remaining between them. In DNA, the CDR3 is TGTGCCAGCAGCTTAGGGTTTAATAGGGAGGATGAGCAGTTCTTC. It codes for CASSLGFNREDEQFF.

The chain has TRBV20-1 and TRBJ1-6, with D possibly TRBD1 on 5 matching bases. The CDR3 extends over 16 amino acids. V was pared by 0 bases and J by 7 bases, with 16 bases between. The germline CDR1 and CDR2 sequences are DFQATT and SNEGSKA (reference sequence). Here the CDR3 reads CSARDPEGHYNSPLHF. CDR3 nucleotides: TGCAGTGCTAGAGATCCGGAGGGGCACTACAATTCACCCCTCCACTTT.

With regard to this clonotype: With a much larger clone just one base away, this may be a read error. The chain couples TRBV30 to TRBJ1-1; no definite D call. Germline CDR1 GTSNPN, CDR2 SVGIG (reference sequence). CDR3 length: 12 residues. The CDR3 loop is CAWSVGRTEAIF. The CDR3 nucleotides read TGTGCCTGGAGTGTGGGGAGAACTGAAGCTATCTTT.

The V call is TRBV29-1, the J call TRBJ2-7, with a tentative D call TRBD2 (6 bases). With 5 bases removed from V and 9 bases from J, the gap between germline ends came to 23 bases. Germline V lookup: CDR1 SQVTM, CDR2 ANQGSEA. CDR3 length: 14 amino acids. In DNA form, the CDR3 reads TGCAGCGTTCGAGGGACTGGCCGCTCCCACGGGCAGTACTTC. As protein: CSVRGTGRSHGQYF.

As concerns this clonotype: Mismatch with germline at one junction end may stem from a read error. The chain uses TRBV11-1 and TRBJ2-7; D is perhaps TRBD2 (5 bases). The CDR3 has 15 residues. Germline-derived CDR1 and CDR2 are SGHAT and FQDESV (reference sequence). CDR3 DNA sequence: TGTGCCAACAGCCCCCACCTTGGACTCCACTACGAGGAGTACTTC. This codes for CANSPHLGLHYEEYF.

In its sample, this clonotype was seen many times. The CDR3 DNA reads TGTGCCAGCACCCTGCGCGGCGAGCAGTACTTC. Translating gives CASTLRGEQYF. The rearrangement joins TRBV28 to TRBJ2-7; D is uncertain. V lost 7 bases, J lost 6 bases, and 10 bases lay in between. The CDR3 runs to 11 residues. Germline CDR1 MDHEN, CDR2 SYDVKM.

Note on this clonotype: A much bigger clone sits one base away, suggesting this may be a read error. The CDR3 ends on some other residue instead of the conserved phenylalanine or tryptophan, so this is likely a read error. V usage is TRBV6-1 and J usage is TRBJ2-7; D not certain. V gave up 4 bases and J gave up 5 bases, with 12 bases separating them. This CDR3 has 13 amino acids. CDR1 and CDR2 from the germline V gene are MNHNS and SASEGT. CDR3 sequence reads: CASSAYRSDEQYL. DNA for the CDR3: TGTGCCAGCAGTGCCTACAGAAGCGACGAGCAGTACCTC.

This chain links TRBV6-4 with TRBJ1-1; 8 bases line up with TRBD1. The CDR3 covers 16 residues. Germline CDR1 reads MRHNA; CDR2 reads SNTAGT. The junction had 14 bases not matched to a gene; V was cut back by 8 bases and J by 3 bases. Here the CDR3 DNA reads TGTGCCAGCGGCGAAAATTCAGGACAGGGACACACTGAAGCTTTCTTT. Its protein is CASGENSGQGHTEAFF.

About this clonotype itself: One end of the junction is discordant with germline, which a read error may explain. The J gene is TRBJ1-1, the V gene TRBV12-3 or TRBV12-4, with D possibly TRBD1 on 6 matching bases. This CDR3 region has 15 residues. CDR3 in amino acids: CASIRRTGCNTKAFF. The CDR3 DNA reads as TGTGCCAGCATTCGAAGAACAGGGTGCAACACTAAAGCTTTCTTT.

This clonotype was seen ten or more times. This chain joins TRBV6-1 and TRBJ2-5; 8 bases line up with TRBD1. Germline loops: CDR1 MNHNS, CDR2 SASEGT. V was clipped by 7 bases and J by 0 bases; unmatched bases: 10. The CDR3 sequence is 16 residues long. The CDR3 loop is CASTRGDRTDQETQYF. CDR3 bases: TGTGCCAGCACGAGGGGGGACAGGACCGACCAAGAGACCCAGTACTTC.

The chain links TRBV29-1 to TRBJ2-7, with 10 bases identical to TRBD1. Germline-derived CDR1 and CDR2 are SQVTM and ANQGSEA. This CDR3 region has 13 residues. As DNA, the CDR3 is TGCAGTGCCAGCCGGGACAGGGGTGTCGAGCAGTACTTC. It translates to CSASRDRGVEQYF.

Worth noting for this clonotype: A read error is possible here, since a much larger clone lies one base away. V gene TRBV7-9 combines with J gene TRBJ1-4; D is possibly TRBD1 (6 bases). This CDR3 has 17 residues. Trimming took off 2 bases at V and 3 bases at J, with 16 bases between the two ends. Germline CDR1 reads SEHNR; CDR2 reads FQNEAQ (reference sequence). The CDR3 nucleotides read TGTGCCAGCAGCTTATTGAACACAGGGTTCGCTAATGAAAAACTGTTTTTT. It specifies CASSLLNTGFANEKLFF.

On this clonotype: Given a much more abundant clone one base away, this may be a read error. The V gene is TRBV6-6, the J gene TRBJ1-2; D call uncertain. CDR1 MNHNY and CDR2 SVGAGI come from the germline V gene (reference sequence). This CDR3 has 13 residues. CDR3 sequence: CVSSSASNYGYTF. In DNA, the CDR3 is TGTGTCAGCAGTTCAGCATCTAACTATGGCTACACCTTC.

This clonotype was detected ten times or more. The chain employs TRBV6-1 and TRBJ2-1, with 8 bases identical to TRBD1. CDR1 is MNHNS, CDR2 SASEGT, per germline. V lost 8 bases, J lost 3 bases, and 12 bases stayed unmatched. The CDR3 loop spans 16 amino acids. CDR3: CASRLSRDRSYNEQFF. CDR3 DNA sequence: TGTGCCAGCCGCTTAAGCCGGGACAGGAGCTACAATGAGCAGTTCTTC.

With respect to this clonotype: The junction shows a germline mismatch at one end, possibly a read error. The chain couples TRBV12-3 or TRBV12-4 to TRBJ1-1; D unresolved. The CDR3 has 13 amino acids. Here the CDR3 DNA reads TGTGACAGCAATTCGGGGTCGAACACTGAAGCTTTCTTT. It yields the protein CDSNSGSNTEAFF.

This clonotype appeared a few times. This may arise from a read error, as a much more abundant clone is one base away. The chain combines TRBV12-3 or TRBV12-4 with TRBJ1-1; D unclear. The ends were cut back, 5 bases at V and 7 bases at J, with 11 bases in the middle. The CDR3 spans 12 residues. CDR3 sequence (DNA): TGTGCCAGCAGTCCCGGAGGCAGTGAAGCTTTCTTT. Encoded protein: CASSPGGSEAFF.

This clonotype has a handful of counts. The germline gene is not matched at one end of the junction; a read error may be the cause. This CDR3 reads CASRSIDSRETQYF. The CDR3 DNA follows: TGTGCCAGCAGATCAATCGACAGTAGAGAGACCCAGTATTTC. The chain links TRBV6-1 to TRBJ2-5; TRBD1 might be the D (5 bases). The CDR3 runs 14 residues. Per the germline V gene, CDR1 is MNHNS and CDR2 is SASEGT.

In its sample, this clonotype was seen many times. The chain couples TRBV28 to TRBJ2-2, with a tentative D call TRBD1 (7 bases). V lost 3 bases and J lost 5, with 13 bases in between. Germline V gives CDR1 MDHEN, CDR2 SYDVKM. The CDR3 loop spans 15 amino acids. CDR3 bases: TGTGCCAGCAGTTTGGAGGCAGGGGGGACCGGGGAGCTGTTTTTT. It codes for CASSLEAGGTGELFF.

Of note for this clonotype: A much larger clone lies a single base off, so this may be a read error. This rearrangement joins TRBV28 to TRBJ2-3; 8 nucleotides line up with TRBD2. The CDR3 consists of 15 residues. Germline V gives CDR1 MDHEN, CDR2 SYDVKM. Trimming cost V 8 bases and J 6 bases; bases outside gene matches: 13. This CDR3 is CASGSPGTRKDTQYF. DNA of the CDR3: TGTGCCAGCGGTTCCCCCGGGACTAGGAAGGATACGCAGTATTTT.

About this clonotype: With a much larger clone just one base away, this may be a read error. V and J are TRBV30 and TRBJ1-1; TRBD1 matches 7 bases. Germline CDR1 is GTSNPN and CDR2 is SVGIG (reference sequence). The CDR3 is 14 amino acids. Trimming at V came to 6 bases and at J to 1 base, leaving 8 bases not matched to a gene. CDR3 sequence reads: CACDIRDRNTEAFF. CDR3 sequence (DNA): TGTGCCTGTGATATCCGGGACAGGAACACTGAAGCTTTCTTT.

The V call is TRBV10-1, the J call TRBJ2-1; no clear D gene. The CDR3 is made up of 15 amino acids. Germline loops: CDR1 WNHNN, CDR2 SYGVQD (reference sequence). V lost 3 bases to trimming and J lost 14 bases, with 23 bases between them. CDR3 bases: TGCGCCAGCAGTGAAGGTTCCGGCTGGATAGGGTTGAAGTTCTTC. Translation gives CASSEGSGWIGLKFF.